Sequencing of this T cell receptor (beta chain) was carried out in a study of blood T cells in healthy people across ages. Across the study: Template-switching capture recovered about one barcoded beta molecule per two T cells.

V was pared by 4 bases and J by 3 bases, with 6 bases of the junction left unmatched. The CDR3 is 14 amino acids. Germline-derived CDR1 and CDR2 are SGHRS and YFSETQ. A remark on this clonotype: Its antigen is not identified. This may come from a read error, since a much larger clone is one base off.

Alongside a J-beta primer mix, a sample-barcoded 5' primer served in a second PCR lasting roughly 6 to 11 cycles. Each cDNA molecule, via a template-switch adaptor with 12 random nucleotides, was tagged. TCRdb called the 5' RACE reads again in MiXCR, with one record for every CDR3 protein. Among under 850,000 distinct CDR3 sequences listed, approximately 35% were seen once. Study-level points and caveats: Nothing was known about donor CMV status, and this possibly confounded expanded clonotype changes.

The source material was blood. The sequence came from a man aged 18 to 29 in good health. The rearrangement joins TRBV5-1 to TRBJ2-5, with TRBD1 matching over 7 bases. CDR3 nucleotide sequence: TGCGCCAGCAGCGTGGCCGGGACAGAAGAGACCCAGTACTTC. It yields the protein CASSVAGTEETQYF.